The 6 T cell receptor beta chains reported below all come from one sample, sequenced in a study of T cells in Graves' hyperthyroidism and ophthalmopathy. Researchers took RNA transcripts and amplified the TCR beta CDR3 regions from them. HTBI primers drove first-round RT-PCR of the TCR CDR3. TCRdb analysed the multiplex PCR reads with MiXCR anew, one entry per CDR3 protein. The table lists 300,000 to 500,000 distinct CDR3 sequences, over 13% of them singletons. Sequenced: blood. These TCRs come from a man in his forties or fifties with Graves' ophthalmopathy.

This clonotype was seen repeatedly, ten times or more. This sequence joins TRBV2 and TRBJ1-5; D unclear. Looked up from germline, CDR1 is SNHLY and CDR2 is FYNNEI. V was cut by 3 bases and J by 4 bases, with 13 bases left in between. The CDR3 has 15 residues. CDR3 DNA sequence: TGTGCCAGCAGTGATAAAGCATACGGGAATCAGCCCCAGCATTTT. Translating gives CASSDKAYGNQPQHF.

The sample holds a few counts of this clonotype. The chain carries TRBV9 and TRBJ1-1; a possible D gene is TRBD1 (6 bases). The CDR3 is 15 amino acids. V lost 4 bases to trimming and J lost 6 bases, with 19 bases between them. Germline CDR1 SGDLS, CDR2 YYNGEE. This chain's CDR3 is CASSRHTGSKAEAFF. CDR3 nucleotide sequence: TGTGCCAGCAGCAGACATACAGGGTCCAAGGCTGAAGCTTTCTTT.

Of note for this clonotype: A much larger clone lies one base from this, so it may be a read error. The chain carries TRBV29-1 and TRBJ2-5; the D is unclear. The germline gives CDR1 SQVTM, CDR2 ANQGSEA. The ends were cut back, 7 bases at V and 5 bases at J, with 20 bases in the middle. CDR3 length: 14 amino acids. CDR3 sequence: CSATSVWDGETQYF. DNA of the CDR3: TGCAGCGCAACCTCAGTATGGGATGGGGAGACCCAGTACTTC.

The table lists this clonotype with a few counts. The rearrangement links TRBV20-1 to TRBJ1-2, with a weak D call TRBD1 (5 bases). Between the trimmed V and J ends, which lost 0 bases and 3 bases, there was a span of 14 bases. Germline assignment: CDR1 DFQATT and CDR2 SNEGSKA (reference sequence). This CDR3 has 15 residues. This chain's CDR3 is CSARDSGGYDYGYTF. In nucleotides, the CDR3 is TGCAGTGCTAGAGACTCTGGGGGATATGACTATGGCTACACCTTC.

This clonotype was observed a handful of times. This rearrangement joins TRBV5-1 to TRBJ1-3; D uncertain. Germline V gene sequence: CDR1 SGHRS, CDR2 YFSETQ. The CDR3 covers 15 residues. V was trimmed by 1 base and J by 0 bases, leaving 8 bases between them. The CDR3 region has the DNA TGCGCCAGCAGCTTGCGGGCCTCCTCTGGAAACACCATATATTTT. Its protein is CASSLRASSGNTIYF.

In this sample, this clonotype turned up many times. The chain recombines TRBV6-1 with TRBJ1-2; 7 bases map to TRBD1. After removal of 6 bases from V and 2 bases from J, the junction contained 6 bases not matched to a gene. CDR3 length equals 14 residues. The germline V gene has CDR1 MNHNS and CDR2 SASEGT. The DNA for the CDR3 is TGTGCCAGCAGGGAGGCAGGGGGGAACTATGGCTACACCTTC. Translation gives CASREAGGNYGYTF.